This T cell receptor beta chain was sequenced for a study of Graves' ophthalmopathy and Graves' hyperthyroidism. The overall study: Blood was drawn at initial diagnosis, before any treatment.

General study points: Ophthalmopathy progression was predicted by the model at more than 55% sensitivity and approximately 73% specificity.

Amplified material comprised TCR beta CDR3 regions derived from RNA transcripts. Investigators did first-round RT-PCR with HTBI primers, then second-round multiplex PCR. TCRdb used MiXCR to reprocess the multiplex PCR reads, holding one entry per CDR3 protein. The data show more than 300,000 distinct CDR3 sequences, about a sixth seen once. V dropped 1 base and J dropped 8 bases, with 11 bases sitting between them. The CDR3 length is 13 residues. The germline CDR1 and CDR2 sequences are MNHEY and SVGAGI. In the case of this clonotype: Its specificity is not known.

Sequencing was performed on peripheral blood. This clonotype was sampled from an adult woman with stable Graves' hyperthyroidism. The genes are TRBV6-5 and TRBJ1-2; maybe TRBD1 (6 bases). CDR3 sequence: CASSYLGAQGYTF. In DNA form, the CDR3 reads TGTGCCAGCAGTTACTTGGGGGCTCAAGGCTACACCTTC.